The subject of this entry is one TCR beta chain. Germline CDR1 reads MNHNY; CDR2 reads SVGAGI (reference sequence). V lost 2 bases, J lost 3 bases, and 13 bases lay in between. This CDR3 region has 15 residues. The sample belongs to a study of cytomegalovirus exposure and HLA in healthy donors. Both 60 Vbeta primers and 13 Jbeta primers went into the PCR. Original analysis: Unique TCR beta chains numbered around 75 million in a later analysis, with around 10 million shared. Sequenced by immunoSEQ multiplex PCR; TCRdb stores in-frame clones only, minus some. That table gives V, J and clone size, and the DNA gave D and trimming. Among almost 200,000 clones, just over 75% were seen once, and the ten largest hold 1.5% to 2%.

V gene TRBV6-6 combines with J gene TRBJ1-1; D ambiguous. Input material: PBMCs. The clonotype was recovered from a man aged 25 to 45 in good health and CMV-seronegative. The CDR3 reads CASSYAKTPDTEAFF. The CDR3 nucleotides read TGTGCCAGCAGTTACGCGAAAACCCCGGACACTGAAGCTTTCTTT.